This is a list of T cell receptor beta chains from one sample in a study of shared clonotypes between healthy human individuals. This table comes from immunoSEQ multiplex PCR, and its TCRdb copy is limited to in-frame clones, with some not included. The sample lists a few million clones, about nine tenths occurring once. Material for sequencing was naive CD4+ T cells from PBMCs. The receptor set was obtained from a man between 18 and 29 years old in good health. Some clones in this sample may be carry-over from other donors' samples. The CDR3 runs from the conserved cysteine through the conserved F or W. Fields, in order: V gene, D gene, J gene, clone size, CDR3 DNA, CDR3 protein. A D gene is named only where the DNA matches it firmly. Part of the rows lack a size; the others show once, few, many or a class for expanded clones.

>TRBV7-2|.|TRBJ2-6|.
TGTGCCAGCAGCTTACTACTCGCCCTAAACTCTGGGGCCAACGTCCTGACTTTC
CASSLLLALNSGANVLTF
>TRBV5-1|TRBD2|TRBJ2-5|.
TGCGCCAGCAGCGTTACACTAGCGGGAGGCGGAGAGACCCAGTACTTC
CASSVTLAGGGETQYF
>TRBV6-6|.|TRBJ1-1|.
TGTGCCAGCAGTTACTCTAAGGGATCCAACACTGAAGCTTTCTTT
CASSYSKGSNTEAFF
>TRBV4-3|.|TRBJ2-2|.
TGCGCCAGCAGCCAAGATCTAGGCACCCCCACCGGGGAGCTGTTTTTT
CASSQDLGTPTGELFF
>TRBV5-1|TRBD1|TRBJ1-4|.
TGCGCCAGCAGCTCCGGGACAGGGGGATTTAATAATGAAAAACTGTTTTTT
CASSSGTGGFNNEKLFF
>TRBV7-2|TRBD2|TRBJ2-3|.
TGTGCCAGCAGCTTTACTAGCGGGAGGGTATGGACAGATACGCAGTATTTT
CASSFTSGRVWTDTQYF
>TRBV4-1|.|TRBJ2-1|.
TGCGCCAGCAGCATCGTGGGACACAGTAACAATGAGCAGTTCTTC
CASSIVGHSNNEQFF
>TRBV19|.|TRBJ1-5|few
TGTGCCAGTAGTATAGAGGAAGGGGGACAGCCCCAGCATTTT
CASSIEEGGQPQHF
>TRBV5-6|TRBD2|TRBJ2-7|once
TGTGCCAGCAGCTTGGTGGGCCCGGGACTAGCCTACGAGCAGTACTTC
CASSLVGPGLAYEQYF
>TRBV7-2|.|TRBJ2-7|.
TGTGCCAGCAGCGTAGGGCTCCAGGGTTACGAGCAGTACTTC
CASSVGLQGYEQYF
>TRBV5-1|.|TRBJ2-3|.
TGCGCCAGCAGCCCCGGGGAGTTGACCACAGATACGCAGTATTTT
CASSPGELTTDTQYF
>TRBV7-2|.|TRBJ2-5|.
TGTGCCAGCAGCTTAGAACTAGCTGGGGTGGAGACCCAGTACTTC
CASSLELAGVETQYF
>TRBV19|.|TRBJ2-3|.
TGTGCCAGTAGTATGATGGCAGATACGCAGTATTTT
CASSMMADTQYF
>TRBV4-1|.|TRBJ2-7|.
TGCGCCAGCAGCCAAGATCGCACCCTAAGTTCCTACGAGCAGTACTTC
CASSQDRTLSSYEQYF
>TRBV11-2|.|TRBJ2-3|.
TGTGCCAGCACCCTTGTAGAGGGTGATACGCAGTATTTT
CASTLVEGDTQYF
>TRBV28|TRBD2|TRBJ2-7|.
TGTGCCAGCAGGACTAGCGGGACTCAATGGGGCTACGAGCAGTACTTC
CASRTSGTQWGYEQYF
>TRBV19|.|TRBJ1-1|.
TGTGCCAGTAGTATCCGGTACCTGGAGGGAGCTTTCTTT
CASSIRYLEGAFF
>TRBV18|.|TRBJ2-7|.
TGTGCCAGCTCACCACACCAGGTTCGGGGGACGGATAGGGACTTC
CASSPHQVRGTDRDF
>TRBV2|.|TRBJ1-1|.
TGTGCCAGCAGTGAAGATGGGGCGAACACTGAAGCTTTCTTT
CASSEDGANTEAFF
>TRBV4-3|.|TRBJ2-7|once
TGCGCCAGCAGCCAAACGGACGGACGATTGGAAAAGCAGTACTTC
CASSQTDGRLEKQYF
>TRBV11-2|.|TRBJ1-1|few
TGTGCCAGCGCGGGGGGACTCCAGAACACTGAAGCTTTCTTT
CASAGGLQNTEAFF
>TRBV7-3|.|TRBJ2-1|.
TGTGCCAGCAGCTTAAACACAGGCTCCTACAATGAGCAGTTCTTC
CASSLNTGSYNEQFF
>TRBV11-2|.|TRBJ1-1|.
TGTGCCAGCAGCTCCGACAGGAGGGGAGTAACTGAAGCTTTCTTT
CASSSDRRGVTEAFF
>TRBV27|TRBD2|TRBJ2-1|.
TGTGCCAGCAGTTTAGGTGGGAGGGCCAGGGATGAGCAGTTCTTC
CASSLGGRARDEQFF
>TRBV2|TRBD1|TRBJ2-3|.
TGTGCCAGCAGTGGACAGGGGGCCTCGGAGCAGTATTTT
CASSGQGASEQYF
>TRBV5-4|.|TRBJ1-1|.
TGTGCCAGCAGCCATCCACCCCAACATTCGGAAGCTTTCTTT
CASSHPPQHSEAFF
>TRBV4-1|.|TRBJ2-2|.
TGCGCCAGCAGCCTGACGGGTTTAACCGGGGAGCTGTTTTTT
CASSLTGLTGELFF
>TRBV5-1|.|TRBJ2-7|.
TGCGCCAGCAGCAGGGACATGTCCTACGAGCAGTACTTC
CASSRDMSYEQYF
>TRBV4-1|.|TRBJ1-2|.
TGCGCCAGCAGCCAAGCGGGAAACTATGGCTACACCTTC
CASSQAGNYGYTF
>TRBV4-3|.|TRBJ1-3|.
TGCGCCAGCAGCCAAGATCAGGGCCCTGGAAACACCATATATTTT
CASSQDQGPGNTIYF
>TRBV7-2|.|TRBJ2-7|once
TGTGCCAGCAGCTTATCGGGCGGCTACGAGCAGTACTTC
CASSLSGGYEQYF
>TRBV30|TRBD1|TRBJ2-7|once
TGTGCCTGGAGCAGGACAGGTGTCCACGAGCAGTACTTC
CAWSRTGVHEQYF
>TRBV30|TRBD2|TRBJ2-1|.
TGTGCCTGGGGCCCCCTCCTAGCGGGAAGGTACAATGAGCAGTTCTTC
CAWGPLLAGRYNEQFF
>TRBV28|.|TRBJ2-5|.
TGTGCCAGCAGTTTTGGATGGGGTGGGGTAGGGCCGTACTTC
CASSFGWGGVGPYF
>TRBV13|.|TRBJ2-3|.
TGTGCCAGCAGCTTACCCCCAGATACGCAGTATTTT
CASSLPPDTQYF
>TRBV5-1|.|TRBJ2-2|.
TGCGCCAGCAGGTTAGCCTCAGCCAGCACCGGGGAGCTGTTTTTT
CASRLASASTGELFF
>TRBV9|.|TRBJ2-3|once
TGTGCCAGCAGCGTAGGTGGGGCGGGTACTAGCACAGATACGCAGTATTTT
CASSVGGAGTSTDTQYF
>TRBV4-1|TRBD2|TRBJ2-3|.
TGCGCCAGCAGCCAATTGGCTAGCGGTACGCAGTATTTT
CASSQLASGTQYF
>TRBV5-4|TRBD1|TRBJ2-2|.
TGTGCCAGCAGCCCGAGGGACAGGGGGAACACCGGGGAGCTGTTTTTT
CASSPRDRGNTGELFF
>TRBV5-1|.|TRBJ2-5|.
TGCGCCAGTAAATGGACAGACCAAGAGACCCAGTACTTC
CASKWTDQETQYF